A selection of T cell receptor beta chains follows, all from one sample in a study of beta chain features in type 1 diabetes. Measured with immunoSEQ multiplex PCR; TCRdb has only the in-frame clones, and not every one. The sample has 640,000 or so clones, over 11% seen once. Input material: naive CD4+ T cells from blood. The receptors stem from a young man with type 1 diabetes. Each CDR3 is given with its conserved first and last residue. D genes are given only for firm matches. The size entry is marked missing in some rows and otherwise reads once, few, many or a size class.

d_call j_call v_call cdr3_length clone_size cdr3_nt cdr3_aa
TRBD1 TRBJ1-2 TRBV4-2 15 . TGTGCCAGCAGCCAAAGCTTCGGGGACAGCTATGGCTACACCTTC CASSQSFGDSYGYTF
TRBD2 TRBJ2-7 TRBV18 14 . TGTGCCAGCTCACAACTAGCGGGGGCCTACGAGCAGTACTTC CASSQLAGAYEQYF
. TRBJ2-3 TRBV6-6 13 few TGTGCCAGCAGTTATGTAGAGACAGATACGCAGTATTTT CASSYVETDTQYF
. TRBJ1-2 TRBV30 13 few TGTGCCTGGAGTGTAGGGGCCCGGTCAGGCTACACCTTC CAWSVGARSGYTF
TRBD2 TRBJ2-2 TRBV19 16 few TGTGCCAGTAAAGAAGGACTAGCGGGAGTTACCGGGGAGCTGTTTTTT CASKEGLAGVTGELFF
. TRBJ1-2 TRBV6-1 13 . TGTGCCAGCAGGGAAAAACAGGGAAGTGGCTACACCTTC CASREKQGSGYTF
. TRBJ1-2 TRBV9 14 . TGTGCCAGCAGCGTAGCTCTCAGGGGAGATGGCTACACCTTC CASSVALRGDGYTF
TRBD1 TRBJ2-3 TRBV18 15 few TGTGCCAGCTCCCCCGGGACAGGACGCACAGATACGCAGTATTTT CASSPGTGRTDTQYF
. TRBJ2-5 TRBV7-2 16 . TGTGCCAGCAGCTTAGCGTTTTACCTTTACCAAGAGACCCAGTACTTC CASSLAFYLYQETQYF
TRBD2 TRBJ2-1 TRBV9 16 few TGTGCCAGCAGCGAGACTAGCGGGAGTATGTGGAATGAGCAGTTCTTC CASSETSGSMWNEQFF
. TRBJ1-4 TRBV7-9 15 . TGTGCCAGCAGCTTAGTAGGACGTGGGGGTGAAAAACTGTTTTTT CASSLVGRGGEKLFF
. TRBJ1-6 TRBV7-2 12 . TGTGCCAGCAGCTCTCGGAATTCACCCCTCCACTTT CASSSRNSPLHF
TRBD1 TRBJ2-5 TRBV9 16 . TGTGCCAGCAGCGTAGGGGCTAGGGACAGGGCCGAGACCCAGTACTTC CASSVGARDRAETQYF
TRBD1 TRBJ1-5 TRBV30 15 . TGTGCCTGGAGTTTATCAGGGGGAGGCAATCAGCCCCAGCATTTT CAWSLSGGGNQPQHF
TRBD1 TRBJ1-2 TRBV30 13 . TGTGCCTGGAGTCAGGGACAGATCTATGGCTACACCTTC CAWSQGQIYGYTF
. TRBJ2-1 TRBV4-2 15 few TGTGCCAGCAGCCTGTTGACTGACAAGGGGGATGAGCAGTTCTTC CASSLLTDKGDEQFF
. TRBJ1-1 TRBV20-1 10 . TGCAGTGCTAGTCGCTCGGAAGCTTTCTTT CSASRSEAFF
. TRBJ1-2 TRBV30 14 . TGTGCCTGGAGTGTACTTACGGCTAACTATGGCTACACCTTC CAWSVLTANYGYTF
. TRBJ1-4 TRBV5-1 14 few TGCGCCAGCAGCGTTGACGGACTCGGGGAAAAACTGTTTTTT CASSVDGLGEKLFF
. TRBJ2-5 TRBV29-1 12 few TGCAGCGAGGGGACAACCCAAGAGACCCAGTACTTC CSEGTTQETQYF
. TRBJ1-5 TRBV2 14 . TGTGCCAGCAGTTCAGGTTATAGCAATCAGCCCCAGCATTTT CASSSGYSNQPQHF
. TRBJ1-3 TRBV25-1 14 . TGTGCCAGCAGTGAACAGGGGAGTGGAAACACCATATATTTT CASSEQGSGNTIYF
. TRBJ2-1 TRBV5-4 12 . TGTGCCAGCAGCCTTGGAGGGGGACAAGGGGTCTTC CASSLGGGQGVF
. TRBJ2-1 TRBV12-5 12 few TGTGCTAGTGCTCCTCAGGGCCAGGAGCAGTTCTTC CASAPQGQEQFF
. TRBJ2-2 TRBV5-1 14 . TGCGCCAGCAGCTTGACGGGGTTCACCGGGGAGCTGTTTTTT CASSLTGFTGELFF
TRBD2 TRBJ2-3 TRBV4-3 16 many TGCGCCAGCAGCCAAGCGCTAGCGGGATACACAGATACGCAGTATTTT CASSQALAGYTDTQYF
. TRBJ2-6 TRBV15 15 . TGTGCCACCAGCAGAGCTCTCTCTGGGGCCAACGTCCTGACTTTC CATSRALSGANVLTF
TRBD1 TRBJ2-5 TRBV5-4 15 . TGTGCCAGCAGCCCGGGACAGGGCGTTCAAGAGACCCAGTACTTC CASSPGQGVQETQYF
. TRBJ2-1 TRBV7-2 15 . TGTGCCAGCAGCCCATCGAGCCCCTCGGTCAATGAGCAGTTCTTC CASSPSSPSVNEQFF
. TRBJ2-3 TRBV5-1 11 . TGCGCCAGTCGCTACGGAGATACGCAGTATTTT CASRYGDTQYF
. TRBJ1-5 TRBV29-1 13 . TGCAGCGGATGCTCCGGGAGCAATCAGCCCCAGCATTTT CSGCSGSNQPQHF
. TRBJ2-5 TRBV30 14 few TGTGCCTGGAGGCCGCCGGGAGCCCAAGAGACCCAGTACTTC CAWRPPGAQETQYF
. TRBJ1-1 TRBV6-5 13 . TGTGCCAGCAGTTACCGGGGGCTGACTGAAGCTTTCTTT CASSYRGLTEAFF
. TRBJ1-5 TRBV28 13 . TGTGCCAGCAGTTTATACGGCAATCAGCCCCAGCATTTT CASSLYGNQPQHF
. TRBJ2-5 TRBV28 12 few TGTGCCAGCAGTTTACTGTCGGGGACCCAGTACTTC CASSLLSGTQYF
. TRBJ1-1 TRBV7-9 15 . TGTGCCAGCAGCTTAGAAGGGATATGGGGAACTGAAGCTTTCTTT CASSLEGIWGTEAFF
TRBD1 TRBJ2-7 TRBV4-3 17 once TGCGCCAGCAGCCAAACTCTCGGGACAGCCCCCTCCTACGAGCAGTACTTC CASSQTLGTAPSYEQYF
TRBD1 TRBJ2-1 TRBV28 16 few TGTGCCAGCAGTCGACACACAGGGGGTGTAGGCGATGAGCAGTTCTTC CASSRHTGGVGDEQFF
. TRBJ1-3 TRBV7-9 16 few TGTGCCAGCAGCTTAGACCTCTCATCTCGAGGAAACACCATATATTTT CASSLDLSSRGNTIYF
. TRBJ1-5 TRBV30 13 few TGTGCCTGGAGTGACAGGGTGGGTCAGCCCCAGCATTTT CAWSDRVGQPQHF
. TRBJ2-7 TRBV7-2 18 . TGTGCCAGCAGCCCCATTAGGGGTGCGGCGGCTTTCTCCTACGAGCAGTACTTC CASSPIRGAAAFSYEQYF
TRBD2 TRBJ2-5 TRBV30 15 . TGTGCCTGGACCCTGGGAGCCCCGCGGGAGGAGACCCAGTACTTC CAWTLGAPREETQYF
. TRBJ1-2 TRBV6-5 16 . TGTGCCAGCAGTTACTCTGTTGGGTCAGGGTCATATGGCTACACCTTC CASSYSVGSGSYGYTF
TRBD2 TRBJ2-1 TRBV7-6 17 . TGTGCCAGCAGCTTAGCTTCGACTAGCGGGAGGTGGAATGAGCAGTTCTTC CASSLASTSGRWNEQFF
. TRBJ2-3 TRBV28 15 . TGTGCCAGCAGTGGTCCCGGGGGTGGCACAGATACGCAGTATTTT CASSGPGGGTDTQYF
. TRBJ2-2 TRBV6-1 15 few TGTGCCAGCAGTGAGCATGGTCCGAACACCGGGGAGCTGTTTTTT CASSEHGPNTGELFF
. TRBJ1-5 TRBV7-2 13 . TGTGCCAGCAGCTTAGTGACGGGGCAGCCCCAGCATTTT CASSLVTGQPQHF
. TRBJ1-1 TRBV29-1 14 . TGCAGCGTTGAAGGGACCCACAAGAACACTGAAGCTTTCTTT CSVEGTHKNTEAFF